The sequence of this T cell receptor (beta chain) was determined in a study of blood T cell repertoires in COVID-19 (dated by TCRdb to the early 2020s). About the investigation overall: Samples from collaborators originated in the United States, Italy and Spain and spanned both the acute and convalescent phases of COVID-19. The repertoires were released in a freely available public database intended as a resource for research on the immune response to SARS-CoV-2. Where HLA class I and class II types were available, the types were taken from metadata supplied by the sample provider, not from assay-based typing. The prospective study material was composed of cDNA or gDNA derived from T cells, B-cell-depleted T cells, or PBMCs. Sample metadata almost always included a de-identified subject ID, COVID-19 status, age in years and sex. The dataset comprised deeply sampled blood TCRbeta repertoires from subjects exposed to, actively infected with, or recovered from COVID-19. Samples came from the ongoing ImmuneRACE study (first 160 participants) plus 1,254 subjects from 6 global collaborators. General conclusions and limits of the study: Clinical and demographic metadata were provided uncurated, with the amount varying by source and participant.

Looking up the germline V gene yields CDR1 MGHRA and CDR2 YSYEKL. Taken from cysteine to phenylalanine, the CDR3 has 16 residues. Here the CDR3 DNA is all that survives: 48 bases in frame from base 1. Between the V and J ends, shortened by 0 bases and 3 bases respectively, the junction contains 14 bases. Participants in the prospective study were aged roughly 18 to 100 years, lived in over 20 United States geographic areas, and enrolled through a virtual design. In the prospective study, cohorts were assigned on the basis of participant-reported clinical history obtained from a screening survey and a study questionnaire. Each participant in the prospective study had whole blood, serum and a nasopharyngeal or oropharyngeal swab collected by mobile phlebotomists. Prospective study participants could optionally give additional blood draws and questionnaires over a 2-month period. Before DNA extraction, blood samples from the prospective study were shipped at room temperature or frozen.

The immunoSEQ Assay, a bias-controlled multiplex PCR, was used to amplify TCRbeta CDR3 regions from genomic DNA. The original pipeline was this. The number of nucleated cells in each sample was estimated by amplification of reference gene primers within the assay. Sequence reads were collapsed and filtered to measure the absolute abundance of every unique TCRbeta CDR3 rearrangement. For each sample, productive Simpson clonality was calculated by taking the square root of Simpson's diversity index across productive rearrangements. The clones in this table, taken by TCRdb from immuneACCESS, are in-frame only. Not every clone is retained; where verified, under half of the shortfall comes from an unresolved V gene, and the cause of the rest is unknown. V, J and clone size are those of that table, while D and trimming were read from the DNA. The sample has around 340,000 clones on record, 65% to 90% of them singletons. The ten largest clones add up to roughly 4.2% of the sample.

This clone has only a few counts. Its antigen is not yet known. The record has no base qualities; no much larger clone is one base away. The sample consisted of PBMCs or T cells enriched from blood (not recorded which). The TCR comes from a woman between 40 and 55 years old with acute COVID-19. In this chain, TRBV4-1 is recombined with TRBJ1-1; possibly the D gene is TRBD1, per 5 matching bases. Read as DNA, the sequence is TGCGCCAGCAGCCAAGAAATCCGGACACTGGACACTGAAGCTTTCTTT. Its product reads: CASSQEIRTLDTEAFF.